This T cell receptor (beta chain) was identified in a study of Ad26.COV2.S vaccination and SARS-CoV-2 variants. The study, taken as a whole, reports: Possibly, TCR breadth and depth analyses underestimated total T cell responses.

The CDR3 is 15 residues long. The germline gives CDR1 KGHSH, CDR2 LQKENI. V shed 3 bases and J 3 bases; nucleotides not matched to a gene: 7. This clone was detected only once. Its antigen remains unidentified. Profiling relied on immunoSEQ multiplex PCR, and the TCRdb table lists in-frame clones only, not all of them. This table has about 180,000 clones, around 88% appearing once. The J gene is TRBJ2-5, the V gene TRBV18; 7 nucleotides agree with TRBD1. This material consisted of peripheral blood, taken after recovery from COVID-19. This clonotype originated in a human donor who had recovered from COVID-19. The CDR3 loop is CASSPLGTEKETQYF. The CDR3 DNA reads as TGTGCCAGCTCACCTTTGGGGACAGAGAAAGAGACCCAGTACTTC. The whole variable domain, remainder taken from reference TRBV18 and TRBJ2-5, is NAGVMQNPRHLVRRRGQEARLRCSPMKGHSHVYWYRQLPEEGLKFMVYLQKENIIDESGMPKERFSAEFPKEGPSILRIQQVVRGDSAAYFCASSPLGTEKETQYFGPGTRLLVL.